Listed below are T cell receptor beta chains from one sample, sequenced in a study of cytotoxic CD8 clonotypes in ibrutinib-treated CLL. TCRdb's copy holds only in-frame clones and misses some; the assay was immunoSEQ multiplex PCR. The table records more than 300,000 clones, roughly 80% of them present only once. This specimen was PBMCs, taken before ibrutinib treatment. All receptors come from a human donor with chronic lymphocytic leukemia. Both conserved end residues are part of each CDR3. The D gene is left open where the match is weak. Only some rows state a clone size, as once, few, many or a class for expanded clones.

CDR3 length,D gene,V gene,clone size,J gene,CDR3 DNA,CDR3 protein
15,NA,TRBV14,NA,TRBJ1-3,TGTGCCAGCAGCCATTTGGACAGATCTGGAAACACCATATATTTT,CASSHLDRSGNTIYF
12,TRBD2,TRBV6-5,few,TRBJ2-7,TGTGCCAGCAGCCGGGGGGCCTACGAGCAGTACTTC,CASSRGAYEQYF
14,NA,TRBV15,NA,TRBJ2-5,TGTGCCACCAGCTACCCGGGGTTCGGAGAGACCCAGTACTTC,CATSYPGFGETQYF
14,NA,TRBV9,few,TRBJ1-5,TGTGCCAGCAGCGTAGGACAGAGCAATCAGCCCCAGCATTTT,CASSVGQSNQPQHF
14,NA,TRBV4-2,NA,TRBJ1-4,TGTGCCAGCAGCCAAGACACAATTAATGAAAAACTGTTTTTT,CASSQDTINEKLFF
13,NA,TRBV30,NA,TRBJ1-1,TGTGCCTGGAGTTCCGGGCTGAACACTGAAGCTTTCTTT,CAWSSGLNTEAFF
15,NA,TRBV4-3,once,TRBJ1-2,TGCGCCAGCAGCCATGGGACGAGCCGTGACTATGGCTACACCTTC,CASSHGTSRDYGYTF
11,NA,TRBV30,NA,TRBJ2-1,TGTGCCTGGGCAAGAAGCAATGAGCAGTTCTTC,CAWARSNEQFF
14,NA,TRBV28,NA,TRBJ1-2,TGTGCCAGCAGCTCCTCTCAGGAATACTATGGCTACACCTTC,CASSSSQEYYGYTF
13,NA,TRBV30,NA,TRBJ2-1,TGTGCCTGGAGTTTTGACCACTTCAATGAGCAGTTCTTC,CAWSFDHFNEQFF
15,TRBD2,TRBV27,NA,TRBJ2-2,TGTGCCAGCAGTGGACTAGCGGGAGTGGACGGGGAGCTGTTTTTT,CASSGLAGVDGELFF
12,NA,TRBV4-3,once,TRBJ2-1,TGCGCCAGCAGCCAAGTCGGGAATGAGCAGTTCTTC,CASSQVGNEQFF
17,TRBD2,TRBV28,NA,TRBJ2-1,TGTGCCAGCAGTCTGAAGGGAGCCGGGAGGGCCCTCAATGAGCAGTTCTTC,CASSLKGAGRALNEQFF